The 31 T cell receptor beta chains listed next were all sequenced from one sample in a study of blood T cell repertoires in COVID-19. Measured with immunoSEQ multiplex PCR; TCRdb has only the in-frame clones, and not every one. The sample includes 37,000 or so clones, 70% to 90% of them seen just once. The specimen sequenced was peripheral blood. The receptors here all came from a man in his sixties with active COVID-19.

This clone was counted once. J is TRBJ2-1 and V is TRBV13; possibly TRBD1 for D (6 bases). The V end lost 5 bases, the J end lost 0 bases, and 14 bases lay between the germline ends. Per the germline V gene, CDR1 is PRHDT and CDR2 is FYEKMQ (reference sequence). The CDR3 is 16 amino acids. The CDR3, as DNA: TGTGCCAGCAGCCCTCGAGGGGGAGTCTCCTACAATGAGCAGTTCTTC. Residues: CASSPRGGVSYNEQFF.

The J gene is TRBJ2-3, the V gene TRBV5-6; the match to TRBD1 covers 9 bases. The CDR3 is 15 residues long. After removal of 4 bases from V and 5 bases from J, the junction contained 8 bases not matched to a gene. CDR1 is SGHDT and CDR2 is YYEEEE in the germline V gene. The chain's CDR3 is CASSTGQGLIDTQYF. As DNA, the CDR3 is TGTGCCAGCAGCACCGGACAGGGGCTCATAGATACGCAGTATTTT.

This sequence joins TRBV18 and TRBJ2-5, with D unresolved. This CDR3 contains 14 residues. The V end was cut by 1 base, the J end by 0 bases, with 6 bases between. Germline V lookup: CDR1 KGHSH, CDR2 LQKENI. This chain's CDR3 is CASSPREYQETQYF. CDR3 nucleotide sequence: TGTGCCAGCTCACCACGCGAGTACCAAGAGACCCAGTACTTC. The full variable domain, with the rest looked up from reference TRBV18 and TRBJ2-5, is NAGVMQNPRHLVRRRGQEARLRCSPMKGHSHVYWYRQLPEEGLKFMVYLQKENIIDESGMPKERFSAEFPKEGPSILRIQQVVRGDSAAYFCASSPREYQETQYFGPGTRLLVL.

This chain connects TRBV9 to TRBJ2-7, with 7 bases fitting TRBD1. This CDR3 comprises 14 residues. In germline, CDR1 is SGDLS, CDR2 YYNGEE. V gave up 2 bases and J gave up 0 bases; unmatched junction bases: 2. The CDR3, as DNA: TGTGCCAGCAGCGTGGGACAGAACTCCTACGAGCAGTACTTC. Encoded protein: CASSVGQNSYEQYF.

This chain connects TRBV9 to TRBJ2-3; no clear D. This CDR3 spans 15 amino acids. In germline, CDR1 is SGDLS, CDR2 YYNGEE. V gave up 0 bases and J gave up 0 bases, with 8 bases separating them. In DNA, the CDR3 is TGTGCCAGCAGCGTAGATGGAGCGAGCACAGATACGCAGTATTTT. This translates into CASSVDGASTDTQYF.

V usage is TRBV6-1 and J usage is TRBJ2-3; 8 bases fit TRBD1. J lost 1 base, V lost 2 bases, and 2 bases had no gene match. CDR3 length: 15 residues. CDR1 is MNHNS, CDR2 SASEGT, per germline. CDR3 bases: TGTGCCAGCAGTGAAAGCAGGGGGCGCACAGATACGCAGTATTTT. Its protein is CASSESRGRTDTQYF.

This chain joins TRBV28 and TRBJ2-1; TRBD2 aligns across 12 bases. CDR1 MDHEN and CDR2 SYDVKM come from the germline V gene. J lost 8 bases, V lost 6 bases, and 11 bases had no gene match. The CDR3 covers 16 residues. CDR3 residues: CASRPPSGRAGDEQFF. The CDR3 region has the DNA TGTGCCAGCAGACCGCCTAGCGGGAGGGCCGGGGATGAGCAGTTCTTC.

This chain joins TRBV6-2 or TRBV6-3 and TRBJ2-7; 9 bases are shared with TRBD2. The CDR3 is made up of 19 amino acids. The germline V gene encodes CDR1 MNHEY and CDR2 SVGEGT. V shed 0 bases and J 2 bases; nucleotides not matched to a gene: 14. CDR3 in DNA: TGTGCCAGCAGTTACTCCATTGCCGCCCGACTAGCGGAAACCTACGAGCAGTACTTC. Its protein product is CASSYSIAARLAETYEQYF.

The chain uses TRBV6-5 and TRBJ2-7, with 9 nucleotides matching TRBD2. The trim removed 7 bases at V and 2 bases at J, leaving 6 bases unmatched. The CDR3 spans 14 residues. The germline V gene encodes CDR1 MNHEY and CDR2 SVGAGI. The CDR3 nucleotides are TGTGCCAGCACCAAGACTAGCGGCCCCTACGAGCAGTACTTC. The encoded protein is CASTKTSGPYEQYF.

This CDR3 reads CASSDPGDTGELFF. Here the CDR3 DNA reads TGCGCCAGCAGTGACCCGGGGGACACCGGGGAGCTGTTTTTT. V gene TRBV10-1 combines with J gene TRBJ2-2, with TRBD2 as a possible D gene (6 bases). Germline V gene sequence: CDR1 WNHNN, CDR2 SYGVQD (reference sequence). The length of the CDR3 is 14 residues. Trimming pared 3 bases from V and 3 bases from J, leaving 8 bases between.

This chain links TRBV11-2 with TRBJ2-5, with D possibly matching TRBD1 (5 bases). The CDR3 has 14 residues. From germline, CDR1 is SGHAT and CDR2 FQNNGV. The ends were cut back, 1 base at V and 1 base at J, with 7 bases in the middle. The CDR3 loop is CASSLGRAQETQYF. CDR3 DNA sequence: TGTGCCAGCAGCTTAGGCAGGGCCCAAGAGACCCAGTACTTC.

For the CDR3, the DNA is TGTGCCAGCGGGTACGAAACCAACGCAGGGGTGGGAATGTATTCACCCCTCCACTTT. Protein sequence: CASGYETNAGVGMYSPLHF. This chain joins TRBV11-2 and TRBJ1-6; tentative D call: TRBD1 (6 bases). Trimming took 8 bases from V and 8 from J, leaving 31 bases between them. Germline V gives CDR1 SGHAT, CDR2 FQNNGV. This CDR3 spans 19 amino acids.

The chain joins TRBV30 to TRBJ1-3; perhaps TRBD1 as D (6 bases). The germline gives CDR1 GTSNPN, CDR2 SVGIG (reference sequence). V was pared by 2 bases and J by 4 bases, with 9 bases between. The CDR3 runs 13 residues. The CDR3 DNA sequence: TGTGCCTGGAGTCTTGGACAGGGAAACACCATATATTTT. This sequence encodes CAWSLGQGNTIYF. The whole variable domain, filled in from reference TRBV30 and TRBJ1-3, reads SQTIHQWPATLVQPVGSPLSLECTVEGTSNPNLYWYRQAAGRGLQLLFYSVGIGQISSEVPQNLSASRPQDRQFILSSKKLLLSDSGFYLCAWSLGQGNTIYFGEGSWLTVV.

The chain links TRBV7-8 to TRBJ1-1; D gene unclear. The CDR3 sequence is 13 residues long. Trimming pared 5 bases from V and 2 bases from J, leaving 9 bases between. Germline CDR1 and CDR2: SGHVS and FQNEAQ. DNA for the CDR3: TGTGCCAGCAGCCTGCAGTCAAACACTGAAGCTTTCTTT. Translation gives CASSLQSNTEAFF.

The V gene is TRBV10-3, the J gene TRBJ2-2, with 12 bases matching TRBD2. The CDR3 extends over 18 amino acids. After removal of 2 bases from V and 1 base from J, the junction contained 5 bases not matched to a gene. Germline V CDR1 and CDR2: ENHRY, SYGVKD. CDR3 bases: TGTGCCATCAGTGAGAATATACTAGCGGGAGGGAACACCGGGGAGCTGTTTTTT. It is translated as CAISENILAGGNTGELFF.

The chain recombines TRBV30 with TRBJ1-6; the D gene is possibly TRBD1 (5 bases). CDR1 and CDR2 (germline): GTSNPN, SVGIG (reference sequence). The germline V and J ends were trimmed by 5 bases and 7 bases, with 12 bases remaining between them. The CDR3 loop spans 13 amino acids. CDR3 sequence (DNA): TGTGCCTGGTCGGCACAGGTGAATTCACCCCTCCACTTT. Its translation: CAWSAQVNSPLHF.

This chain uses TRBV7-9 with TRBJ2-1, with no clear D. Germline CDR1 SEHNR, CDR2 FQNEAQ (reference sequence). This CDR3 is 13 amino acids long. Trimming left V 5 bases short and J 4 bases short, with 9 bases between. The CDR3 is CASSPPRYNEQFF. The CDR3 DNA reads as TGTGCCAGCAGCCCCCCTCGGTACAATGAGCAGTTCTTC.

V is TRBV7-2 and J is TRBJ2-7, with D perhaps TRBD2 (6 bases). The V and J ends lost 5 bases and 2 bases respectively, with 13 bases between them. The CDR3 loop spans 14 amino acids. From germline, CDR1 is SGHTA and CDR2 FQGNSA. The CDR3 sequence: CASSPSGGTYEQYF. As DNA, the CDR3 is TGTGCCAGCAGCCCCTCCGGCGGGACCTACGAGCAGTACTTC.

The J gene is TRBJ2-5, the V gene TRBV10-3; D unclear. The CDR3 runs to 13 residues. CDR1 is ENHRY, CDR2 SYGVKD, per germline. Trimming removed 0 bases from V and 4 bases from J, with 6 bases in between. The CDR3 coding sequence is TGTGCCATCAGTGAGTCACAATTAGAGACCCAGTACTTC. Protein sequence: CAISESQLETQYF.

The DNA for the CDR3 is TGTGCCAGCAGCCCGAAGACTAGCATCAGCACAGATACGCAGTATTTT. Amino acids: CASSPKTSISTDTQYF. The chain employs TRBV7-9 and TRBJ2-3, with TRBD2 identical over 7 bases. J gave up 0 bases and V 5 bases, and 8 bases lay outside the gene matches. Per germline, CDR1 SEHNR and CDR2 FQNEAQ (reference sequence). This CDR3 has 16 amino acids.

The DNA of the CDR3 is TGTGCCAGCTCACCAGGGACAGGGGACGATACGCAGTATTTT. Translation gives CASSPGTGDDTQYF. J is TRBJ2-3 and V is TRBV18; the match to TRBD1 covers 10 bases. CDR3 size: 14 residues. CDR1 is KGHSH and CDR2 is LQKENI in the germline V gene. V lost 2 bases, J lost 6 bases, and 2 bases stayed unmatched. The complete variable domain, with remaining parts taken from reference TRBV18 and TRBJ2-3, reads NAGVMQNPRHLVRRRGQEARLRCSPMKGHSHVYWYRQLPEEGLKFMVYLQKENIIDESGMPKERFSAEFPKEGPSILRIQQVVRGDSAAYFCASSPGTGDDTQYFGPGTRLTVL.

This chain connects TRBV2 to TRBJ1-6, with D uncertain. CDR1 is SNHLY and CDR2 is FYNNEI in the germline V gene. This CDR3 is built from 14 residues. Trimming stripped 1 base from V and 2 bases from J, with 3 bases between. In DNA, the CDR3 is TGTGCCAGCAGTGAAGGGCCCTATAATTCACCCCTCCACTTT. Protein sequence: CASSEGPYNSPLHF.

This chain connects TRBV18 to TRBJ1-2, with D possibly being TRBD1 (6 bases). Deletions cut 3 bases from V and 4 bases from J, with 15 bases between. The V gene's germline CDR1 is KGHSH and CDR2 LQKENI. The CDR3 loop spans 15 amino acids. CDR3 DNA sequence: TGTGCCAGCTCACCGCTAGGTGACAGGCTCTATGGCTACACCTTC. It specifies CASSPLGDRLYGYTF. Full variable domain (missing parts from reference TRBV18 and TRBJ1-2): NAGVMQNPRHLVRRRGQEARLRCSPMKGHSHVYWYRQLPEEGLKFMVYLQKENIIDESGMPKERFSAEFPKEGPSILRIQQVVRGDSAAYFCASSPLGDRLYGYTFGSGTRLTVV.

The chain recombines TRBV6-5 with TRBJ2-7; 10 nucleotides align to TRBD2. Per the germline V gene, CDR1 is MNHEY and CDR2 is SVGAGI. CDR3 length: 15 residues. V was pared by 2 bases and J by 2 bases, with 3 bases of the junction left unmatched. The CDR3 reads CASSYGLAAAYEQYF. The CDR3 DNA reads as TGTGCCAGCAGTTACGGACTAGCGGCCGCCTACGAGCAGTACTTC.

The chain combines TRBV9 with TRBJ2-7, with TRBD2 identical over 7 bases. J lost 0 bases, V lost 4 bases, and 13 bases had no gene match. Germline values: CDR1 SGDLS, CDR2 YYNGEE. The CDR3 loop spans 17 amino acids. CDR3 in amino acids: CASSPPKLALLSYEQYF. In DNA form, the CDR3 reads TGTGCCAGCAGCCCTCCTAAACTAGCGCTACTCTCCTACGAGCAGTACTTC. Variable domain in full (rest from reference TRBV9 and TRBJ2-7): DSGVTQTPKHLITATGQRVTLRCSPRSGDLSVYWYQQSLDQGLQFLIQYYNGEERAKGNILERFSAQQFPDLHSELNLSSLELGDSALYFCASSPPKLALLSYEQYFGPGTRLTVT.

This clone appeared a few times. The V call is TRBV5-4, the J call TRBJ1-2; the D gene is possibly TRBD1 (6 bases). Looked up from germline, CDR1 is SGHNT and CDR2 is YYREEE (reference sequence). The CDR3 runs to 13 residues. With 4 bases removed from V and 6 bases from J, the gap between germline ends came to 13 bases. CDR3 coding DNA: TGTGCCAGCAGCCGGATCGAGGGGGATGGCTACACCTTC. It is translated as CASSRIEGDGYTF.

The chain joins TRBV5-1 to TRBJ2-2; D is perhaps TRBD2 (5 bases). Germline V gene data show CDR1 as SGHRS and CDR2 as YFSETQ. V was cut by 3 bases and J by 11 bases, with 23 bases left in between. The CDR3 consists of 16 residues. CDR3 nucleotide sequence: TGCGCCAGCAGCTCCTCCACTAGGAGCGGCGAAAGTGAGCTGTTTTTT. It translates to CASSSSTRSGESELFF.

The CDR3 coding sequence is TGTGCCAGCAGTCTACAGGGGGCGGGCGAGCAGTACTTC. This sequence encodes CASSLQGAGEQYF. V usage is TRBV2 and J usage is TRBJ2-7; 9 positions agree with TRBD1. CDR1 is SNHLY and CDR2 is FYNNEI in the germline V gene. V was clipped by 5 bases and J by 6 bases; unmatched bases: 5. CDR3 length equals 13 residues. Full variable domain (remainder filled in from reference TRBV2 and TRBJ2-7): EPEVTQTPSHQVTQMGQEVILRCVPISNHLYFYWYRQILGQKVEFLVSFYNNEISEKSEIFDDQFSVERPDGSNFTLKIRSTKLEDSAMYFCASSLQGAGEQYFGPGTRLTVT.

The chain joins TRBV2 to TRBJ1-1, with 7 positions matching TRBD1. CDR1 SNHLY and CDR2 FYNNEI come from the germline V gene. V shed 11 bases and J 1 base; nucleotides not matched to a gene: 7. The CDR3 runs to 13 residues. As DNA, the CDR3 is TGTGCCTCACAAAGGGACAGGAACACTGAAGCTTTCTTT. It translates to CASQRDRNTEAFF. Supplemented by reference TRBV2 and TRBJ1-1, the full variable domain reads EPEVTQTPSHQVTQMGQEVILRCVPISNHLYFYWYRQILGQKVEFLVSFYNNEISEKSEIFDDQFSVERPDGSNFTLKIRSTKLEDSAMYFCASQRDRNTEAFFGQGTRLTVV.

This clone was recorded only once. The rearrangement uses TRBV7-3 and TRBJ2-2; 10 nucleotides align to TRBD1. The CDR3 is 19 residues long. V was pared by 2 bases and J by 5 bases, with 14 bases of the junction left unmatched. Per germline, CDR1 SGHTA and CDR2 FQGTGA. The CDR3 nucleotides are TGTGCCAGCAGCTTATCGGCTGTGGATTGGGACAGGGGTACCGGGGAGCTGTTTTTT. Its translation: CASSLSAVDWDRGTGELFF.

This chain joins TRBV27 and TRBJ2-1; TRBD2 aligns across 12 bases. Losses at the gene ends were 8 bases for V and 8 bases for J; bases not matched to a gene: 10. This CDR3 is 15 amino acids long. Germline CDR1 MNHEY, CDR2 SMNVEV (reference sequence). The CDR3, as DNA: TGTGCCAGCCTGCTAACTAGCGGGAGGCCTGATGAGCAGTTCTTC. Protein product: CASLLTSGRPDEQFF.